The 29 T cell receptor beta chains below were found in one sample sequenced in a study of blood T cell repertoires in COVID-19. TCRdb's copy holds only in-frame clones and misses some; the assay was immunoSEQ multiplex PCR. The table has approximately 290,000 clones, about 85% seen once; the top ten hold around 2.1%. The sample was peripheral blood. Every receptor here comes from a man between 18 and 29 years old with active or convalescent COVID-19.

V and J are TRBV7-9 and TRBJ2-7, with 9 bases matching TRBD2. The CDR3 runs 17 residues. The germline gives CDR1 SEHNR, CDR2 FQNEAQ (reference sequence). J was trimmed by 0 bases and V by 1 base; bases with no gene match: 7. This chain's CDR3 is CASSLVPLAGRSYEQYF. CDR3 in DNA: TGTGCCAGCAGCTTAGTCCCTCTAGCGGGGCGCTCCTACGAGCAGTACTTC. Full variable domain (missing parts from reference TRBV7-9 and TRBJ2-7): DTGVSQNPRHKITKRGQNVTFRCDPISEHNRLYWYRQTLGQGPEFLTYFQNEAQLEKSRLLSDRFSAERPKGSFSTLEIQRTEQGDSAMYLCASSLVPLAGRSYEQYFGPGTRLTVT.

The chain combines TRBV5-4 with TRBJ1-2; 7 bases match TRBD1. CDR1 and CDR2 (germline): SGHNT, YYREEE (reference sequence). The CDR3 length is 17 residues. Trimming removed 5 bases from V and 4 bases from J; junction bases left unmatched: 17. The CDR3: CASSAGTALQPFYGYTF. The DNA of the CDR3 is TGTGCCAGCAGTGCCGGGACAGCCCTCCAACCCTTCTATGGCTACACCTTC.

CDR3 residues: CASSRGTGASGETQYF. The DNA for the CDR3 is TGCGCCAGCAGCCGAGGGACAGGGGCCTCTGGGGAGACCCAGTACTTC. The chain combines TRBV4-1 with TRBJ2-5, with TRBD1 matching over 10 bases. Germline V gene data show CDR1 as MGHRA and CDR2 as YSYEKL. The CDR3 extends over 16 amino acids. The J segment lost 5 bases and the V segment lost 4 bases, leaving 10 bases of the junction unmatched.

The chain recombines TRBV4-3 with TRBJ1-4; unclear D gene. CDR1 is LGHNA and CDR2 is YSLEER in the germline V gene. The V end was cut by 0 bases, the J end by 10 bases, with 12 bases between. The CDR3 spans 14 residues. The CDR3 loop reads CASSQDLIQPKLFF. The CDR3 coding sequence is TGCGCCAGCAGCCAAGACTTAATACAACCAAAACTGTTTTTT.

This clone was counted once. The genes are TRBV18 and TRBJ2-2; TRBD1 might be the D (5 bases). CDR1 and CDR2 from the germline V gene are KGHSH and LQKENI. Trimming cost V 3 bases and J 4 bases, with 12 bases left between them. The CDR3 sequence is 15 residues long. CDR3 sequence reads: CASSPGQGSTGELFF. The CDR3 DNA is TGTGCCAGCTCACCGGGGCAGGGAAGCACCGGGGAGCTGTTTTTT. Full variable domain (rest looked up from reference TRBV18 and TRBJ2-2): NAGVMQNPRHLVRRRGQEARLRCSPMKGHSHVYWYRQLPEEGLKFMVYLQKENIIDESGMPKERFSAEFPKEGPSILRIQQVVRGDSAAYFCASSPGQGSTGELFFGEGSRLTVL.

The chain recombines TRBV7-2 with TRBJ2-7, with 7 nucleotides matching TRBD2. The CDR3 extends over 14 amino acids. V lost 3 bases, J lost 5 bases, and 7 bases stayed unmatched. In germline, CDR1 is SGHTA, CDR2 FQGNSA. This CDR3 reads CASSFRAGLNEQYF. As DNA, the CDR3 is TGTGCCAGCAGCTTTAGAGCGGGATTAAACGAGCAGTACTTC.

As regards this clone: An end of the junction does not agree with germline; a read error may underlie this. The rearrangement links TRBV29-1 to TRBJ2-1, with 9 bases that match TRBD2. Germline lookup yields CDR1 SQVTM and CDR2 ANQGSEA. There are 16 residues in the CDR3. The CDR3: CRVAGGGGAGFHEQFF. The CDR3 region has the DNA TGCCGCGTTGCGGGCGGGGGGGGCGCAGGGTTCCATGAGCAGTTCTTC.

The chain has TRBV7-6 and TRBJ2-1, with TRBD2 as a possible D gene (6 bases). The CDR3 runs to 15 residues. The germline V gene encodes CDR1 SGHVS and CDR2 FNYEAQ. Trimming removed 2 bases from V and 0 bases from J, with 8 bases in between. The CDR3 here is CASSLTGSSYNEQFF. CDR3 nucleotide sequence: TGTGCCAGCAGCTTAACCGGGAGCTCCTACAATGAGCAGTTCTTC.

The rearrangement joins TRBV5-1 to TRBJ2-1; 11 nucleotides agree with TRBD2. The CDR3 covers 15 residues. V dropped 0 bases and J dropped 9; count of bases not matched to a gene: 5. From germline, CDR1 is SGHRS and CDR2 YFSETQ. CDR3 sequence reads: CASSLETSGTGEQFF. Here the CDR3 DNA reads TGCGCCAGCAGCTTGGAGACTAGCGGGACGGGTGAGCAGTTCTTC.

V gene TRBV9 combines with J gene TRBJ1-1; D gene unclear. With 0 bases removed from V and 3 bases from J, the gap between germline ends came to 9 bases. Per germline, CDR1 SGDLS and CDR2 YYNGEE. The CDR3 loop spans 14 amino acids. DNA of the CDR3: TGTGCCAGCAGCGTAGGCGACGAGGACACTGAAGCTTTCTTT. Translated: CASSVGDEDTEAFF.

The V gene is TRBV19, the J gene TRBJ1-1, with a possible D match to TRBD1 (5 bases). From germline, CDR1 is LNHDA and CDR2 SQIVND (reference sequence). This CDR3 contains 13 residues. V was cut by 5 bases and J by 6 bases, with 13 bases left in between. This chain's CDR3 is CASSLKTVPEAFF. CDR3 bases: TGTGCCAGTAGTCTGAAGACAGTCCCTGAAGCTTTCTTT.

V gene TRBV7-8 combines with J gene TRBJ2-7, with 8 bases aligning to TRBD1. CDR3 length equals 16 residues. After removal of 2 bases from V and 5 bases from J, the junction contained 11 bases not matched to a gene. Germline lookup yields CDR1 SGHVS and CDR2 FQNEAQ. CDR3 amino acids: CASSLFRTGLMHEQYF. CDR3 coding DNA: TGTGCCAGCAGCTTATTTCGGACAGGGTTGATGCACGAGCAGTACTTC.

In DNA form, the CDR3 reads TGCGCCAGCAGCCAAGAGCCCGCTGGGAGCACTGAAGCTTTCTTT. This codes for CASSQEPAGSTEAFF. The chain has TRBV4-1 and TRBJ1-1; the D is unclear. The CDR3 loop spans 15 amino acids. Germline V gene sequence: CDR1 MGHRA, CDR2 YSYEKL. V lost 0 bases, J lost 4 bases, and 12 bases lay in between.

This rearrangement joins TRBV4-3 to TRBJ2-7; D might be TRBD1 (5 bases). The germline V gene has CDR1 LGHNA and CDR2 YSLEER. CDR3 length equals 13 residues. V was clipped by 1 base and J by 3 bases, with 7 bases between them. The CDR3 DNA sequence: TGCGCCAGCAGCCAAGGCAGGGACTACGAGCAGTACTTC. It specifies CASSQGRDYEQYF.

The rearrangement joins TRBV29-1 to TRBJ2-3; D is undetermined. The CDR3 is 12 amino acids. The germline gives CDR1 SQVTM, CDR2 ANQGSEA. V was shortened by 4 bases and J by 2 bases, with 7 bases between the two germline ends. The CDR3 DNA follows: TGCAGCGTTGTAGACCTCACAGATACGCAGTATTTT. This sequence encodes CSVVDLTDTQYF.

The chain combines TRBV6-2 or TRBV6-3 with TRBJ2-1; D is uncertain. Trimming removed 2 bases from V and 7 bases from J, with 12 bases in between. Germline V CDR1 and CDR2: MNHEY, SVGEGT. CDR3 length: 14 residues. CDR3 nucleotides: TGTGCCAGCAGTTACGACGATCCGGGTAATGAGCAGTTCTTC. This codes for CASSYDDPGNEQFF.

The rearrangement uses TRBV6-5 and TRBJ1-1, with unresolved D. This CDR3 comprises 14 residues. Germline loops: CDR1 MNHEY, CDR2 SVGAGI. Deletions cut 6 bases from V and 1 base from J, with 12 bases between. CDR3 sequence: CASRLTAPNTEAFF. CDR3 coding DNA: TGTGCCAGCAGGTTGACTGCTCCGAACACTGAAGCTTTCTTT.

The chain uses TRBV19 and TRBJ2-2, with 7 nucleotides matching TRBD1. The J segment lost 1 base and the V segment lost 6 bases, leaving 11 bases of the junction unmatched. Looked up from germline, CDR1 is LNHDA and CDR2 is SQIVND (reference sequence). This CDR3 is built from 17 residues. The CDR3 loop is CASSHNRWTGNTGELFF. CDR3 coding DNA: TGTGCCAGTAGCCATAACCGATGGACAGGGAACACCGGGGAGCTGTTTTTT.

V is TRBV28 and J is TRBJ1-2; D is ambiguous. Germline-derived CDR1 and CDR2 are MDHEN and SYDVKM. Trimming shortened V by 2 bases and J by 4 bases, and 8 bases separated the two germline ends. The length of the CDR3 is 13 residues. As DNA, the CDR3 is TGTGCCAGCAGTTTACAGGATGCCTATGGCTACACCTTC. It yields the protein CASSLQDAYGYTF.

The CDR3 spells CASSEARGEAGYTF. DNA for the CDR3: TGTGCCAGCAGTGAAGCGCGCGGGGAAGCTGGCTACACCTTC. This chain uses TRBV2 with TRBJ1-2; D unclear. Trimming stripped 0 bases from V and 7 bases from J, with 12 bases between. The CDR3 runs to 14 residues. Germline CDR1 reads SNHLY; CDR2 reads FYNNEI.

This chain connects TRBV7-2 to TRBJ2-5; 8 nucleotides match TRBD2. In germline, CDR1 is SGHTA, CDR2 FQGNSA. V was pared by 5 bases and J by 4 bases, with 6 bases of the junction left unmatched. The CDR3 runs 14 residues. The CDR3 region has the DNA TGTGCCAGCAGCCTCCCGGGAGGGTTAGAGACCCAGTACTTC. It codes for CASSLPGGLETQYF.

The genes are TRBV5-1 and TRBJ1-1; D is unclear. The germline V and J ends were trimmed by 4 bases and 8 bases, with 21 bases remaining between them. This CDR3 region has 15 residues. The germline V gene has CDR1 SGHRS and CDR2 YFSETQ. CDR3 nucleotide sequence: TGCGCCAGCAGCCCGGTGAGAGGAGGCAGCATAGAAGCTTTCTTT. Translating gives CASSPVRGGSIEAFF. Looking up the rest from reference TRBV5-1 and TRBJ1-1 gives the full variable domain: KAGVTQTPRYLIKTRGQQVTLSCSPISGHRSVSWYQQTPGQGLQFLFEYFSETQRNKGNFPGRFSGRQFSNSRSEMNVSTLELGDSALYLCASSPVRGGSIEAFFGQGTRLTVV.

The CDR3 nucleotides read TGTGCCAGCAGCTTAAGGTGGACAGGGGCGCTAGGCTACACCTTC. Residues: CASSLRWTGALGYTF. This chain joins TRBV7-2 and TRBJ1-2, with 9 bases aligning to TRBD1. V trimming: 2 bases; J trimming: 8 bases; junction bases outside the gene matches: 9. CDR1 and CDR2 (germline): SGHTA, FQGNSA. The CDR3 extends over 15 amino acids. The full variable domain, completed using reference TRBV7-2 and TRBJ1-2, is GAGVSQSPSNKVTEKGKDVELRCDPISGHTALYWYRQSLGQGLEFLIYFQGNSAPDKSGLPSDRFSAERTGGSVSTLTIQRTQQEDSAVYLCASSLRWTGALGYTFGSGTRLTVV.

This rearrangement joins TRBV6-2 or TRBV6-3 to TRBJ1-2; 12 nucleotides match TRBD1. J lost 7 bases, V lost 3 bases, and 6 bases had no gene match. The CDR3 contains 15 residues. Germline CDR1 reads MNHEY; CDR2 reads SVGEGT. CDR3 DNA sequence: TGTGCCAGCAGTTATAACCCGGGACAGGGGGCTGGCTACACCTTC. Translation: CASSYNPGQGAGYTF.

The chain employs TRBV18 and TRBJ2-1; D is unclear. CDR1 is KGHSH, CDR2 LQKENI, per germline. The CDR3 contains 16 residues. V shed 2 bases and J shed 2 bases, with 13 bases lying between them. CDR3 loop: CASSPTVGFTYNEQFF. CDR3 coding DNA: TGTGCCAGCTCACCAACGGTCGGTTTTACCTACAATGAGCAGTTCTTC.

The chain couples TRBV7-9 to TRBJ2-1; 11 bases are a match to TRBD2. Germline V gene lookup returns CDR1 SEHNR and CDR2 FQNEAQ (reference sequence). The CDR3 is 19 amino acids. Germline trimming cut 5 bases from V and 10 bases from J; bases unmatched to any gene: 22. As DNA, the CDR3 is TGTGCCAGCAGCGAGGGGCTAGCGGGGGGTTTCGCCTTTTCGTGGGAGCAGTTCTTC. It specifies CASSEGLAGGFAFSWEQFF.

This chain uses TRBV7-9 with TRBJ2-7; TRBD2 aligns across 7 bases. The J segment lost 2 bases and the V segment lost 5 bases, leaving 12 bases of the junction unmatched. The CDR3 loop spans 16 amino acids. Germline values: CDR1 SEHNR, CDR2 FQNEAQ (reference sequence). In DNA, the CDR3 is TGTGCCAGCAGCCGGGGGGAGGGTCTCGCCACCTACGAGCAGTACTTC. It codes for CASSRGEGLATYEQYF. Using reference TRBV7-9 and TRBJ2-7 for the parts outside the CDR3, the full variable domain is DTGVSQNPRHKITKRGQNVTFRCDPISEHNRLYWYRQTLGQGPEFLTYFQNEAQLEKSRLLSDRFSAERPKGSFSTLEIQRTEQGDSAMYLCASSRGEGLATYEQYFGPGTRLTVT.

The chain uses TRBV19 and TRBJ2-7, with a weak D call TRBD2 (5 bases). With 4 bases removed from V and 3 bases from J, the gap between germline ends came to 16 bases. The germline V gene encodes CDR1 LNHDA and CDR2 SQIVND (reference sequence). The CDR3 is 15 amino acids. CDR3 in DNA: TGTGCCAGTAGTACGGGATCACTACCTTACTACGAGCAGTACTTC. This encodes CASSTGSLPYYEQYF.

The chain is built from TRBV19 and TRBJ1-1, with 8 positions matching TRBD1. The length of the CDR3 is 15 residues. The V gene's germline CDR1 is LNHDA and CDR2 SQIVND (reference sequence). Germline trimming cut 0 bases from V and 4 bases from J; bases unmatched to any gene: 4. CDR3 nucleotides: TGTGCCAGTAGTATAGATTCAGGGGGCAGCACTGAAGCTTTCTTT. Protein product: CASSIDSGGSTEAFF.